A single sample is the source of the 16 T cell receptor beta chains below, sequenced in a study of low-dose radiotherapy and immunotherapy resistance in tumors. Covering alpha and beta chains, TRAV- and TRBV-specific primers were used for the first-strand cDNA. A roughly 20-cycle PCR with a constant-region primer and V-primer adapter amplified TCRs. TCRdb recomputed calls from the reads with MiXCR, one row per CDR3 protein. The table has nearly 60,000 distinct CDR3 sequences, 20% to 25% seen once; the top ten hold 6.5% to 8%. This sample's time point: after trial treatment. Treatment defined: LDRT plus nivolumab, ipilimumab, low-dose cyclophosphamide and aspirin (RACIN trial). This specimen was PBMCs, taken after low-dose radiotherapy plus immunotherapy. These receptors were collected from a male donor with prostate cancer.

This clonotype was seen repeatedly, ten times or more. The chain employs TRBV6-1 and TRBJ1-2, with D possibly being TRBD1 (6 bases). Germline V gene data show CDR1 as MNHNS and CDR2 as SASEGT. The CDR3 is made up of 15 amino acids. Trimming removed 6 bases from V and 5 bases from J, with 19 bases in between. This CDR3 reads CASRDPQGLGYGYTF. Here the CDR3 DNA reads TGTGCCAGCAGGGATCCCCAGGGGTTGGGATATGGCTACACCTTC.

V usage is TRBV13 and J usage is TRBJ2-7; 8 bases are shared with TRBD1. The CDR3 has 14 amino acids. With 5 bases clipped from V and 0 bases from J, the junction kept 3 bases outside the gene matches. In germline, CDR1 is PRHDT, CDR2 FYEKMQ (reference sequence). Here the CDR3 reads CASSPGGPSYEQYF. CDR3 sequence (DNA): TGTGCCAGCAGCCCAGGGGGCCCCTCCTACGAGCAGTACTTC.

Concerning this clonotype itself: A far larger clone is off by one base, so a read error is likely. The chain joins TRBV4-2 to TRBJ2-7; the D gene is possibly TRBD2 (6 bases). The CDR3 covers 15 residues. Looked up from germline, CDR1 is LGHNA and CDR2 is YNFKEQ. V lost 4 bases and J lost 7, with 20 bases in between. For the CDR3, the DNA is TGTGCCAGCAGCCCGATGTCGGGCGGGAACAATGAGCAGTACTTC. Residues: CASSPMSGGNNEQYF.

This clonotype was counted ten times or more. The chain recombines TRBV28 with TRBJ2-7; D is perhaps TRBD1 or TRBD2 (5 bases each). The CDR3 runs to 14 residues. CDR1 MDHEN and CDR2 SYDVKM come from the germline V gene. The ends were cut back, 6 bases at V and 2 bases at J, with 14 bases in the middle. CDR3 in DNA: TGTGCCAGCAGCAGTTTGGTGGGGGCCTACGAGCAGTACTTC. Its protein is CASSSLVGAYEQYF. The full variable domain, completed using reference TRBV28 and TRBJ2-7, is DVKVTQSSRYLVKRTGEKVFLECVQDMDHENMFWYRQDPGLGLRLIYFSYDVKMKEKGDIPEGYSVSREKKERFSLILESASTNQTSMYLCASSSLVGAYEQYFGPGTRLTVT.

This clonotype was detected many times. The V and J genes are TRBV7-9 and TRBJ2-6; D is possibly TRBD2 (6 bases). Trimming removed 5 bases at V and 0 bases at J, with 17 bases between. In germline, CDR1 is SEHNR, CDR2 FQNEAQ (reference sequence). This CDR3 has 18 amino acids. The CDR3 coding sequence is TGTGCCAGCAGCCAACCCCGGGACTCGTTCTCTGGGGCCAACGTCCTGACTTTC. This codes for CASSQPRDSFSGANVLTF. The full variable domain, in which reference TRBV7-9 and TRBJ2-6 provide the parts outside the CDR3, is DTGVSQNPRHKITKRGQNVTFRCDPISEHNRLYWYRQTLGQGPEFLTYFQNEAQLEKSRLLSDRFSAERPKGSFSTLEIQRTEQGDSAMYLCASSQPRDSFSGANVLTFGAGSRLTVL.

This clonotype showed up many times. The chain carries TRBV6-1 and TRBJ1-6; D remains unclear. CDR3 size: 14 residues. Germline-derived CDR1 and CDR2 are MNHNS and SASEGT. V lost 3 bases, J lost 8 bases, and 11 bases lay in between. The CDR3 DNA reads TGTGCCAGCAGTGATTTGGGCGGCGATTCACCCCTCCACTTT. Its protein is CASSDLGGDSPLHF.

This clonotype was detected many times. The J gene is TRBJ2-1, the V gene TRBV20-1; TRBD2 is a possible D gene (7 bases). CDR1 and CDR2 (germline): DFQATT, SNEGSKA (reference sequence). The CDR3 consists of 18 residues. With 2 bases removed from V and 0 bases from J, the gap between germline ends came to 20 bases. CDR3 nucleotide sequence: TGCAGTGCTAGATCCCTGAGAAGGGGGGGCAGCTCCTACAATGAGCAGTTCTTC. Its translation is CSARSLRRGGSSYNEQFF.

The gene calls are TRBV12-3 or TRBV12-4 and TRBJ2-1; D perhaps matches TRBD1 (6 bases). The CDR3 has 15 residues. The V end lost 6 bases, the J end lost 3 bases, and 15 bases lay between the germline ends. The CDR3 DNA reads TGTGCCAGCAGACCACCCCCGGACAGCTACAATGAGCAGTTCTTC. Translation gives CASRPPPDSYNEQFF.

With respect to this clonotype: It differs at one base from a far larger clone, so likely a read error. The chain carries TRBV4-3 and TRBJ2-1, with 7 positions matching TRBD1. Germline trimming cut 2 bases from V and 10 bases from J; bases unmatched to any gene: 11. Germline V lookup: CDR1 LGHNA, CDR2 YSLEER. The CDR3 consists of 15 residues. CDR3 residues: CASSQFQGVPYEQFF. CDR3 sequence (DNA): TGCGCCAGCAGCCAATTCCAGGGGGTGCCCTACGAGCAGTTCTTC.

This clonotype was counted at least ten times. The chain joins TRBV6-1 to TRBJ2-7, with D possibly matching TRBD2 (6 bases). The V gene lost 1 base and the J gene lost 2 bases, with 12 bases spanning the gap. The CDR3 runs 15 residues. Germline V gene data show CDR1 as MNHNS and CDR2 as SASEGT. Here the CDR3 reads CASSEVSSGAYEQYF. The DNA for the CDR3 is TGTGCCAGCAGTGAAGTCAGTAGCGGCGCCTACGAGCAGTACTTC.

This clonotype was counted many times. The chain joins TRBV12-3 or TRBV12-4 to TRBJ1-2, with D tentatively TRBD1 (5 bases). The CDR3 spans 13 residues. Trimming left V 5 bases short and J 2 bases short, with 9 bases between. CDR3 sequence: CASSQRQNYGYTF. The CDR3 DNA is TGTGCCAGCAGTCAACGACAGAACTATGGCTACACCTTC.

This clonotype showed up just a few times. The chain links TRBV4-3 to TRBJ1-4; D possibly corresponds to TRBD1 (5 bases). This CDR3 spans 16 amino acids. The germline V gene encodes CDR1 LGHNA and CDR2 YSLEER. Trimming stripped 1 base from V and 7 bases from J, with 16 bases between. The CDR3 spells CASSQVFGGRSEKLFF. The CDR3 nucleotides read TGCGCCAGCAGCCAAGTATTCGGGGGTAGGAGTGAAAAACTGTTTTTT.

The sample holds many counts of this clonotype. Written as DNA, the CDR3 is TGTGCCAGCAGCGACACGACACCAGATACGCAGTATTTT. Encoded protein: CASSDTTPDTQYF. The chain has TRBV7-9 and TRBJ2-3, with D unclear. Trimming removed 5 bases at V and 4 bases at J, with 10 bases between. CDR1 is SEHNR, CDR2 FQNEAQ, per germline (reference sequence). The CDR3 runs to 13 residues.

A few counts support this clonotype. A far bigger clonotype differs at one base, so this is likely a read error. Here the CDR3 reads CASSLPLTGGEQYF. In nucleotides, the CDR3 is TGTGCCAGCAGCTTACCCTTGACTGGCGGTGAGCAGTACTTC. V and J are TRBV28 and TRBJ2-5, with D uncertain. Trimming left V 6 bases short and J 11 bases short, with 22 bases between. From germline, CDR1 is MDHEN and CDR2 SYDVKM. This CDR3 comprises 14 residues.

As for this clonotype: A far more abundant clone sits one base away, making this likely a read error. This sequence joins TRBV20-1 and TRBJ2-1, with 11 bases that match TRBD2. From germline, CDR1 is DFQATT and CDR2 SNEGSKA (reference sequence). J gave up 10 bases and V 2 bases, and 7 bases lay outside the gene matches. The CDR3 runs to 14 residues. The CDR3 DNA reads TGCAGTGCTAGAATAGCGGGGGGGAGTTACGAGCAGTTCTTC. Translation gives CSARIAGGSYEQFF.

In this sample, this clonotype turned up many times. The gene calls are TRBV3-1 and TRBJ1-2, with 7 bases that match TRBD1. J was trimmed by 6 bases and V by 4 bases; bases with no gene match: 2. CDR1 LGHDT and CDR2 YNNKEL come from the germline V gene (reference sequence). This CDR3 is 12 amino acids long. As DNA, the CDR3 is TGTGCCAGCAGCCGAGACAGGGATGGCTACACCTTC. Amino acids: CASSRDRDGYTF.